The 8 T cell receptor beta chains given below trace back to one sample, sequenced in a study of regulatory T cells in long-lasting Graves disease. Sequencing libraries for TCR beta were prepared with iRepertoire HTBI primers and Arm-PCR of CDR3 regions. TCRdb analysed the multiplex PCR reads with MiXCR anew, one entry per CDR3 protein. The data contain roughly 400,000 distinct CDR3 sequences, 20% to 25% of them seen just once; the ten biggest clones take up 13% to 15%. Time point in this sample: persistent/refractory GD, antithyroid drugs over 5 years with positive TRAb. Preparation of the TCR library used RNA extracted from PBMCs. The starting material was peripheral blood mononuclear cells (PBMCs), obtained when the disease was refractory, from a patient treated with antithyroid drugs. Receptors were obtained from a female donor with Graves disease.

This clonotype was recorded once. The rearrangement uses TRBV19 and TRBJ2-7; D possibly corresponds to TRBD1 (6 bases). The ends were cut back, 5 bases at V and 3 bases at J, with 11 bases in the middle. This CDR3 contains 13 residues. Per the germline V gene, CDR1 is LNHDA and CDR2 is SQIVND (reference sequence). The CDR3, as DNA: TGTGCCAGTAGTCGGGACACCATCTACGAGCAGTACTTC. Residues: CASSRDTIYEQYF.

The rearrangement uses TRBV12-3 or TRBV12-4 and TRBJ2-3, with 8 bases lining up with TRBD1. Germline trimming cut 6 bases from V and 5 bases from J; bases unmatched to any gene: 13. The CDR3 has 16 residues. The CDR3 protein is CASSVAPQGAVDTQYF. The CDR3, as DNA: TGTGCCAGCAGCGTAGCTCCGCAGGGGGCTGTAGATACGCAGTATTTT.

This clonotype was observed many times. The V call is TRBV6-1, the J call TRBJ2-5; 7 positions match TRBD2. Germline trimming cut 0 bases from V and 5 bases from J; bases unmatched to any gene: 6. The CDR3 contains 15 residues. Looked up from germline, CDR1 is MNHNS and CDR2 is SASEGT. CDR3: CASSEAPAGTETQYF. Written as DNA, the CDR3 is TGTGCCAGCAGTGAAGCGCCAGCGGGAACGGAGACCCAGTACTTC.

This clonotype appeared once. V gene TRBV19 combines with J gene TRBJ1-4; D perhaps matches TRBD1 (5 bases). The V end lost 4 bases, the J end lost 5 bases, and 14 bases lay between the germline ends. Germline CDR1 reads LNHDA; CDR2 reads SQIVND (reference sequence). The length of the CDR3 is 15 residues. In nucleotides, the CDR3 is TGTGCCAGTAGTACCGCGGACATACCGAATGAAAAACTGTTTTTT. Its protein is CASSTADIPNEKLFF.

CDR3 in DNA: TGCGCCAGCAGCCAAGCAGGGGGCTTAGGTGAAAAACTGTTTTTT. This translates into CASSQAGGLGEKLFF. V is TRBV4-1 and J is TRBJ1-4; 8 nucleotides match TRBD1. The CDR3 loop spans 15 amino acids. Germline V lookup: CDR1 MGHRA, CDR2 YSYEKL. The trim removed 1 base at V and 7 bases at J, leaving 5 bases unmatched.

This clonotype occurred many times. This rearrangement joins TRBV20-1 to TRBJ2-7; D remains ambiguous. The ends were cut back, 3 bases at V and 5 bases at J, with 17 bases in the middle. The CDR3 is 14 amino acids. CDR1 DFQATT and CDR2 SNEGSKA come from the germline V gene (reference sequence). Here the CDR3 reads CSASLPGRVNEQYF. The CDR3, as DNA: TGCAGTGCTAGTCTTCCCGGCCGGGTAAACGAGCAGTACTTC.

This clonotype was found many times. V usage is TRBV28 and J usage is TRBJ2-7, with TRBD1 identical over 10 bases. J lost 4 bases, V lost 7 bases, and 4 bases had no gene match. CDR3 length equals 13 residues. Germline V gene data show CDR1 as MDHEN and CDR2 as SYDVKM. CDR3 sequence reads: CASNRDRGYEQYF. The CDR3 nucleotides are TGTGCCAGCAACCGGGACAGGGGATACGAGCAGTACTTC.

At least ten counts were recorded for this clonotype. The gene calls are TRBV12-3 or TRBV12-4 and TRBJ2-7; weak D call: TRBD1 (6 bases). The CDR3 covers 14 residues. V was cut by 4 bases and J by 1 base, with 11 bases left in between. The CDR3 sequence: CASSSGDGSYEQYF. The CDR3 DNA reads TGTGCCAGCAGTTCAGGGGACGGGTCCTACGAGCAGTACTTC.